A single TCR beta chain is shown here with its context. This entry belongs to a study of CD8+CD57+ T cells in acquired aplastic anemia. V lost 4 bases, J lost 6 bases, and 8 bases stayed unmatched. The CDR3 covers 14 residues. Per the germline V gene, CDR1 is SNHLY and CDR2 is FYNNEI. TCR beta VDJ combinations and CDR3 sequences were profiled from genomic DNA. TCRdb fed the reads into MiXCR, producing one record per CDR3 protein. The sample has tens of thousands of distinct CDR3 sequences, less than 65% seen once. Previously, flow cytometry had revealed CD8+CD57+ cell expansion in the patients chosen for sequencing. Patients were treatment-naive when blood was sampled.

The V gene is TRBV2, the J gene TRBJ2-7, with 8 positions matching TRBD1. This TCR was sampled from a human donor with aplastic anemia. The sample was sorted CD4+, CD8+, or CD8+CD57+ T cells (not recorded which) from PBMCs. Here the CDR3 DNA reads TGTGCCAGCAGTGCGCTCGGACAGGGCTGCGAGCAGTACTTC. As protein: CASSALGQGCEQYF.